This is a list of T cell receptor beta chains from one sample in a study of T-cell reconstitution after alpha-beta-depleted transplantation in children. Via MiXCR, TCRdb re-called the PCR reads, giving one row per CDR3 protein. The sample comprises about 160,000 distinct CDR3 sequences, around 10% of which are singletons, and around 14% rests with the top ten. This specimen consisted of PBMCs, obtained before TCRalphabeta/CD19-depleted stem cell transplant. The receptor source for this set is a boy younger than 10 with acute myeloid leukemia, due to receive a stem cell transplant. CDR3s include the opening cysteine and the closing phenylalanine or tryptophan. The D gene is left open where the match is weak. Clone size, where shown, is once, few, many, or a class for clones that have expanded.

D gene	clone size	V gene	J gene	CDR3 length	CDR3 protein	CDR3 DNA
NA	many	TRBV28	TRBJ1-5	17	CASSFLAVTAGNQPQHF	TGTGCCAGCAGTTTCCTCGCCGTAACGGCTGGGAATCAGCCCCAGCATTTT
NA	NA	TRBV2	TRBJ2-2	16	CASRDPTKGDTGELFF	TGTGCCAGCAGGGACCCAACCAAGGGTGACACCGGGGAGCTGTTTTTT
NA	many	TRBV5-8	TRBJ1-2	13	CASSFGGVYGYTF	TGTGCCAGCAGCTTCGGGGGAGTCTATGGCTACACCTTC
TRBD1	many	TRBV29-1	TRBJ1-2	12	CSSGQGNYGYTF	TGCAGCTCCGGACAGGGCAACTATGGCTACACCTTC
NA	many	TRBV29-1	TRBJ2-7	13	CSVEVRGDYEQYF	TGCAGCGTTGAAGTACGTGGAGACTACGAGCAGTACTTC
TRBD1	few	TRBV5-1	TRBJ1-2	17	CASSPTGTGKGSYGYTF	TGCGCCAGCAGCCCCACCGGGACAGGGAAAGGAAGCTATGGCTACACCTTC
TRBD1	many	TRBV12-3/TRBV12-4	TRBJ1-5	15	CASSPTGYGNQPQHF	TGTGCCAGCAGCCCGACAGGGTACGGCAATCAGCCCCAGCATTTT
NA	NA	TRBV20-1	TRBJ2-1	11	CSAKRGYEQFF	TGCAGTGCTAAAAGAGGGTATGAGCAGTTCTTC
NA	few	TRBV15	TRBJ1-5	14	CATSRSRANQPQHF	TGTGCCACCAGCAGATCCAGGGCTAATCAGCCCCAGCATTTT
NA	many	TRBV4-1	TRBJ2-7	14	CASSPSDRTYEQYF	TGCGCCAGCAGCCCATCGGACAGAACCTACGAGCAGTACTTC
NA	NA	TRBV28	TRBJ1-5	13	CASFSGSNQPQHF	TGTGCCAGTTTTAGCGGCAGCAATCAGCCCCAGCATTTT
TRBD1	many	TRBV12-3/TRBV12-4	TRBJ1-2	13	CASSPGQGVGYTF	TGTGCCAGCAGCCCCGGACAGGGGGTAGGCTACACCTTC
NA	many	TRBV24-1	TRBJ2-3	14	CATSDWGAGDTQYF	TGTGCCACCAGTGATTGGGGGGCCGGAGATACGCAGTATTTT
NA	many	TRBV9	TRBJ2-3	14	CASSPEPGGDTQYF	TGTGCCAGCAGCCCAGAGCCAGGGGGGGATACGCAGTATTTT
NA	many	TRBV14	TRBJ2-1	16	CASSLAGGRRYNEQFF	TGTGCCAGCAGCCTCGCCGGGGGGCGGCGCTACAATGAGCAGTTCTTC
NA	many	TRBV4-1	TRBJ2-5	15	CASSQGRTVGETQYF	TGCGCCAGCAGCCAAGGTCGGACAGTCGGGGAGACCCAGTACTTC
TRBD2	many	TRBV20-1	TRBJ2-1	11	CSARTGGEQFF	TGCAGTGCTAGAACGGGAGGTGAGCAGTTCTTC
NA	many	TRBV20-1	TRBJ2-3	14	CSAREEASTDTQYF	TGCAGTGCTAGAGAAGAGGCTAGCACAGATACGCAGTATTTT
NA	many	TRBV7-8	TRBJ2-2	14	CASSSLRGGGELFF	TGTGCCAGCAGCAGCTTAAGAGGCGGCGGGGAGCTGTTTTTT
NA	many	TRBV13	TRBJ2-5	14	CASSFDRHQETQYF	TGTGCCAGCAGCTTTGACAGGCACCAAGAGACCCAGTACTTC
TRBD1	many	TRBV27	TRBJ1-2	18	CASSLSPQPGQGIYGYTF	TGTGCCAGCAGTTTATCCCCGCAACCGGGACAGGGGATCTATGGCTACACCTTC
NA	many	TRBV6-6	TRBJ1-1	12	CASSSQNTEAFF	TGTGCCAGCAGTTCCCAGAACACTGAAGCTTTCTTT
NA	many	TRBV5-1	TRBJ1-1	11	CASRQNTEAFF	TGCGCCAGCAGGCAGAACACTGAAGCTTTCTTT
TRBD2	NA	TRBV19	TRBJ2-2	16	CASSIIAGSNTGELFF	TGTGCCAGTAGTATCATAGCGGGATCGAACACCGGGGAGCTGTTTTTT
NA	many	TRBV5-5	TRBJ1-4	15	CASSRAGTYSEKLFF	TGTGCCAGCAGCCGCGCCGGGACATATAGTGAAAAACTGTTTTTT